Listed here are 26 T cell receptor beta chains from one sample, sequenced in a study of T cell responses to AZD1222 COVID-19 vaccine. Profiled with immunoSEQ multiplex PCR; TCRdb holds only in-frame clones, not every one. The sample shows 150,000 to 200,000 clones, more than 80% of them seen only once. The input for sequencing was peripheral blood, taken 28 days after the second dose of the MenACWY control vaccine. The source is an adult who received the MenACWY meningococcal vaccine as a control.

The CDR3 reads CASSQDEGVGYGYTF. In nucleotides, the CDR3 is TGCGCCAGCAGCCAAGATGAGGGGGTAGGCTATGGCTACACCTTC. V and J are TRBV4-3 and TRBJ1-2; tentatively, D is TRBD1 (6 bases). Per germline, CDR1 LGHNA and CDR2 YSLEER. V was clipped by 0 bases and J by 4 bases, with 12 bases between them. The CDR3 length is 15 residues.

The chain combines TRBV14 with TRBJ2-4; TRBD1 is a possible D gene (6 bases). The germline CDR1 and CDR2 sequences are SGHDN and FVKESK. The CDR3 is made up of 16 amino acids. Trimming stripped 4 bases from V and 1 base from J, with 14 bases between. CDR3 sequence: CASSLQGLGAKNIQYF. The CDR3 DNA is TGTGCCAGCAGCCTACAGGGCCTTGGGGCCAAAAACATTCAGTACTTC.

V is TRBV3-1 (or the pseudogene TRBV3-2) and J is TRBJ2-3; D is unresolved. The V gene's germline CDR1 is LGHDT and CDR2 YNNKEL (reference sequence). The CDR3 spans 14 residues. V was pared by 1 base and J by 5 bases, with 10 bases between. CDR3 loop: CASSQAGHLDTQYF. The CDR3 coding sequence is TGTGCCAGCAGCCAAGCGGGCCATTTAGATACGCAGTATTTT.

The rearrangement uses TRBV2 and TRBJ2-1; unclear D gene. V was shortened by 1 base and J by 2 bases, with 9 bases between the two germline ends. The CDR3 is 15 amino acids. The germline gives CDR1 SNHLY, CDR2 FYNNEI. The CDR3 loop reads CASSEGPVPYNEQFF. The CDR3 region has the DNA TGTGCCAGCAGTGAAGGGCCGGTCCCCTACAATGAGCAGTTCTTC.

V usage is TRBV2 and J usage is TRBJ2-3; possibly TRBD2 for D (5 bases). Trimming took off 7 bases at V and 2 bases at J, with 13 bases between the two ends. Germline CDR1 and CDR2: SNHLY and FYNNEI. The CDR3 extends over 14 amino acids. DNA of the CDR3: TGTGCCAGCAAGGAGCGGATCCCCACAGATACGCAGTATTTT. This sequence encodes CASKERIPTDTQYF.

This chain joins TRBV29-1 and TRBJ2-2; TRBD1 agrees at 9 bases. V lost 4 bases, J lost 1 base, and 10 bases stayed unmatched. Germline V gene sequence: CDR1 SQVTM, CDR2 ANQGSEA. This CDR3 spans 17 amino acids. CDR3 bases: TGCAGCGTTGGGGGGACAGGGATTACTAGGAACACCGGGGAGCTGTTTTTT. It specifies CSVGGTGITRNTGELFF.

This chain joins TRBV10-1 and TRBJ1-4, with 10 bases lining up with TRBD1. CDR1 and CDR2 from the germline V gene are WNHNN and SYGVQD (reference sequence). The ends lost 6 bases at V and 6 bases at J; junction bases unmatched: 4. CDR3 length: 14 amino acids. CDR3 in amino acids: CASSPGTGDEKLFF. CDR3 nucleotide sequence: TGCGCCAGCAGCCCCGGGACAGGGGATGAAAAACTGTTTTTT.

The J gene is TRBJ1-1, the V gene TRBV6-5, with 8 bases aligning to TRBD1. The CDR3 covers 14 residues. Trimming took 6 bases from V and 6 from J; bases not matched to a gene: 9. The germline gives CDR1 MNHEY, CDR2 SVGAGI. CDR3 DNA sequence: TGTGCCAGCAGAACCAGGGGGCGCGAGGCTGAAGCTTTCTTT. It codes for CASRTRGREAEAFF.

The CDR3 DNA follows: TGTGCCACCAGCAGACGAGAGACTGAAGCTTTCTTT. It codes for CATSRRETEAFF. This rearrangement joins TRBV15 to TRBJ1-1, with D uncertain. CDR1 is LNHNV and CDR2 is YYDKDF in the germline V gene (reference sequence). CDR3 length equals 12 residues. The germline V and J ends were trimmed by 2 bases and 5 bases, with 6 bases remaining between them.

The rearrangement links TRBV5-1 to TRBJ2-1; D may be TRBD2 (5 bases). The germline V and J ends were trimmed by 0 bases and 4 bases, with 20 bases remaining between them. The CDR3 has 18 residues. The germline V gene has CDR1 SGHRS and CDR2 YFSETQ. For the CDR3, the DNA is TGCGCCAGCAGCTTGGTTGGTAGCCTGGCCGGGGTTTACAATGAGCAGTTCTTC. It specifies CASSLVGSLAGVYNEQFF. The full variable domain, rest sourced from reference TRBV5-1 and TRBJ2-1, is KAGVTQTPRYLIKTRGQQVTLSCSPISGHRSVSWYQQTPGQGLQFLFEYFSETQRNKGNFPGRFSGRQFSNSRSEMNVSTLELGDSALYLCASSLVGSLAGVYNEQFFGPGTRLTVL.

The chain recombines TRBV28 with TRBJ1-1; D is undetermined. This CDR3 spans 11 amino acids. The V gene's germline CDR1 is MDHEN and CDR2 SYDVKM. The germline V and J ends were trimmed by 8 bases and 7 bases, with 11 bases remaining between them. CDR3 nucleotides: TGTGCCAGCGATTGGAAGAGTGAAGCTTTCTTT. This codes for CASDWKSEAFF.

The chain employs TRBV7-3 and TRBJ2-6, with TRBD2 identical over 7 bases. V was pared by 5 bases and J by 2 bases, with 6 bases of the junction left unmatched. Germline lookup yields CDR1 SGHTA and CDR2 FQGTGA. This CDR3 contains 16 residues. The CDR3 loop reads CASSPGGRTGANVLTF. CDR3 in DNA: TGTGCCAGCAGCCCCGGGGGGAGGACTGGGGCCAACGTCCTGACTTTC.

The chain is built from TRBV20-1 and TRBJ2-7; D is unresolved. Germline assignment: CDR1 DFQATT and CDR2 SNEGSKA (reference sequence). This CDR3 has 14 residues. V lost 3 bases and J lost 2, with 14 bases in between. The CDR3 here is CSASHSAQTYEQYF. CDR3 sequence (DNA): TGCAGTGCTAGTCATTCGGCCCAAACCTACGAGCAGTACTTC.

CDR3 sequence reads: CASRGSSEQFF. The CDR3, as DNA: TGTGCCAGCAGGGGGTCCAGTGAGCAGTTCTTC. V usage is TRBV6-5 and J usage is TRBJ2-1; D gene unclear. The CDR3 consists of 11 residues. The germline V and J ends were trimmed by 6 bases and 9 bases, with 9 bases remaining between them. Germline CDR1 is MNHEY and CDR2 is SVGAGI.

V gene TRBV28 combines with J gene TRBJ2-5, with 9 bases lining up with TRBD2. CDR1 MDHEN and CDR2 SYDVKM come from the germline V gene. The CDR3 has 20 amino acids. With 3 bases clipped from V and 5 bases from J, the junction kept 22 bases outside the gene matches. CDR3 DNA sequence: TGTGCCAGCAGTTTTGGTATTTGGCGGGAGGGCCAGTATGATCGGGAGACCCAGTACTTC. This encodes CASSFGIWREGQYDRETQYF.

The chain recombines TRBV29-1 with TRBJ2-1, with a tentative D call TRBD1 (5 bases). Trimming pared 4 bases from V and 4 bases from J, leaving 17 bases between. This CDR3 region has 15 residues. The germline V gene has CDR1 SQVTM and CDR2 ANQGSEA. The CDR3 loop reads CSVVGHYTRYNEQFF. CDR3 DNA: TGCAGCGTTGTCGGACATTATACTCGGTACAATGAGCAGTTCTTC.

The rearrangement joins TRBV6-2 or TRBV6-3 to TRBJ1-1; D unclear. The germline V gene encodes CDR1 MNHEY and CDR2 SVGEGT. CDR3 size: 12 residues. V was clipped by 4 bases and J by 4 bases, with 7 bases between them. CDR3 sequence reads: CASSWLGTEAFF. The DNA for the CDR3 is TGTGCCAGCAGTTGGTTGGGCACTGAAGCTTTCTTT.

V and J are TRBV4-1 and TRBJ2-5, with 7 bases matching TRBD1. CDR1 and CDR2 (germline): MGHRA, YSYEKL. V was clipped by 4 bases and J by 5 bases; unmatched bases: 4. The CDR3 consists of 13 residues. The CDR3 DNA is TGCGCCAGCAGCCTGACAGGGACGGAGACCCAGTACTTC. This codes for CASSLTGTETQYF.

The chain carries TRBV3-1 (or the pseudogene TRBV3-2) and TRBJ2-5, with D perhaps TRBD1 (6 bases). Trimming stripped 3 bases from V and 2 bases from J, with 16 bases between. Per germline, CDR1 LGHDT and CDR2 YNNKEL (reference sequence). This CDR3 has 16 residues. The CDR3 nucleotides are TGTGCCAGCAGCCAGGGAAATCTAGGGGGACAAGAGACCCAGTACTTC. This sequence encodes CASSQGNLGGQETQYF.

The V call is TRBV19, the J call TRBJ2-5; 9 nucleotides align to TRBD2. V dropped 10 bases and J dropped 4; count of bases not matched to a gene: 10. This CDR3 is built from 14 residues. Germline CDR1 and CDR2: LNHDA and SQIVND (reference sequence). The chain's CDR3 is CATQLAGEGETQYF. CDR3 nucleotide sequence: TGTGCCACGCAACTAGCGGGCGAAGGAGAGACCCAGTACTTC.

J is TRBJ1-1 and V is TRBV14; D is ambiguous. The CDR3 is 14 residues long. V was clipped by 4 bases and J by 0 bases, with 9 bases between them. Germline-derived CDR1 and CDR2 are SGHDN and FVKESK. The CDR3 sequence is CASSRLAVNTEAFF. CDR3 nucleotide sequence: TGTGCCAGCAGCCGCCTTGCAGTGAACACTGAAGCTTTCTTT.

This clone was seen just once. The J gene is TRBJ2-1, the V gene TRBV4-1; TRBD2 agrees at 8 bases. CDR1 and CDR2 from the germline V gene are MGHRA and YSYEKL. Losses at the gene ends were 3 bases for V and 7 bases for J; bases not matched to a gene: 14. CDR3 length equals 17 residues. This CDR3 is CASSHRAGEGLWNEQFF. DNA for the CDR3: TGCGCCAGCAGCCACAGAGCGGGAGAGGGATTGTGGAATGAGCAGTTCTTC.

The rearrangement joins TRBV30 to TRBJ2-3; a weak D match, TRBD2 (5 bases). The CDR3 is 15 residues long. The V and J ends lost 2 bases and 2 bases respectively, with 14 bases between them. Germline V CDR1 and CDR2: GTSNPN, SVGIG (reference sequence). CDR3 region: CAWSPERTITDTQYF. The CDR3 DNA sequence: TGTGCCTGGAGTCCAGAGCGGACGATCACAGATACGCAGTATTTT. Together with reference TRBV30 and TRBJ2-3, the CDR3 gives the full variable domain: SQTIHQWPATLVQPVGSPLSLECTVEGTSNPNLYWYRQAAGRGLQLLFYSVGIGQISSEVPQNLSASRPQDRQFILSSKKLLLSDSGFYLCAWSPERTITDTQYFGPGTRLTVL.

The chain joins TRBV18 to TRBJ2-4; no firm D call. The CDR3 has 18 amino acids. Germline CDR1 reads KGHSH; CDR2 reads LQKENI. Trimming took 0 bases from V and 0 from J, leaving 15 bases between them. CDR3 residues: CASSPPIQLPLAKNIQYF. As DNA, the CDR3 is TGTGCCAGCTCACCACCGATACAACTCCCTCTAGCCAAAAACATTCAGTACTTC.

The chain is built from TRBV4-3 and TRBJ1-4, with D uncertain. Germline CDR1 is LGHNA and CDR2 is YSLEER. Trimming left V 0 bases short and J 4 bases short, with 12 bases between. There are 16 residues in the CDR3. Here the CDR3 DNA reads TGCGCCAGCAGCCAAGATAGAGGCCGGATTAATGAAAAACTGTTTTTT. As protein: CASSQDRGRINEKLFF.

The V call is TRBV11-3, the J call TRBJ2-5, with a weak D call TRBD1 (5 bases). The CDR3 is 14 amino acids. Germline-derived CDR1 and CDR2 are SGHNT and YENEEA. Between the trimmed V and J ends, which lost 5 bases and 5 bases, there was a span of 15 bases. This CDR3 reads CASSPRQLGETQYF. DNA of the CDR3: TGTGCCAGCAGCCCGAGACAGCTCGGGGAGACCCAGTACTTC.